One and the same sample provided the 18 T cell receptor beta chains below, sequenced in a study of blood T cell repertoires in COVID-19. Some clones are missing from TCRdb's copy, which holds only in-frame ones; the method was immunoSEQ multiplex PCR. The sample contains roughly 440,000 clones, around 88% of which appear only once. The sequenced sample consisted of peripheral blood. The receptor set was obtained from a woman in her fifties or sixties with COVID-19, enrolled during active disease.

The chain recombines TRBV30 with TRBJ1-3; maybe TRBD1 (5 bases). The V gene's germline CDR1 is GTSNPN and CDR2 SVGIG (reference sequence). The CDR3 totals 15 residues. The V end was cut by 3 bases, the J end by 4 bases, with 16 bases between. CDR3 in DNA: TGTGCCTGGAGCGGGGACCGACGGGAGGGAAACACCATATATTTT. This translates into CAWSGDRREGNTIYF. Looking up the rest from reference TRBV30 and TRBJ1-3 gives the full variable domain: SQTIHQWPATLVQPVGSPLSLECTVEGTSNPNLYWYRQAAGRGLQLLFYSVGIGQISSEVPQNLSASRPQDRQFILSSKKLLLSDSGFYLCAWSGDRREGNTIYFGEGSWLTVV.

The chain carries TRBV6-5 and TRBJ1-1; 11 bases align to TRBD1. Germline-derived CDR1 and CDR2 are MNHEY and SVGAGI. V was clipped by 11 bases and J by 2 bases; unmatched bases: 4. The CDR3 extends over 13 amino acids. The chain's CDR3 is CAGRTGGNTEAFF. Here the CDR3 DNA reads TGTGCCGGTAGGACAGGGGGCAACACTGAAGCTTTCTTT.

As DNA, the CDR3 is TGTGCCTGGGGACATTACACTGAAGCTTTCTTT. Translation gives CAWGHYTEAFF. V and J are TRBV30 and TRBJ1-1; tentative D call: TRBD1 (5 bases). CDR1 is GTSNPN, CDR2 SVGIG, per germline (reference sequence). Trimming took 5 bases from V and 3 from J, leaving 7 bases between them. The CDR3 consists of 11 residues.

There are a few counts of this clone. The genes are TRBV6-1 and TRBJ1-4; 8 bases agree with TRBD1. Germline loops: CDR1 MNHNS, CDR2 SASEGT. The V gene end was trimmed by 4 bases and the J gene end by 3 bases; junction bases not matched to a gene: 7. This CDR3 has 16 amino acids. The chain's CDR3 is CASSARQGPANEKLFF. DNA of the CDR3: TGTGCCAGCAGTGCAAGACAGGGGCCGGCTAATGAAAAACTGTTTTTT.

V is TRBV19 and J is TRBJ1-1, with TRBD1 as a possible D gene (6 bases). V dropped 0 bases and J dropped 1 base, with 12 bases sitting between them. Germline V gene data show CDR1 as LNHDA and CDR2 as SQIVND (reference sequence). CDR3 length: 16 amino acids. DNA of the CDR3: TGTGCCAGTAGTATAGATCCGGGACAAACGAACACTGAAGCTTTCTTT. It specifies CASSIDPGQTNTEAFF.

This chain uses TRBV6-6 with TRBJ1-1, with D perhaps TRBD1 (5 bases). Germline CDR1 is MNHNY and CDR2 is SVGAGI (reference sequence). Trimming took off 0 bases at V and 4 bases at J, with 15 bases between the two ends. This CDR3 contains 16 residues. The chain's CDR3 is CASSYSLSEGVTEAFF. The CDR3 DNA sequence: TGTGCCAGCAGTTACTCCCTCTCAGAAGGGGTCACTGAAGCTTTCTTT.

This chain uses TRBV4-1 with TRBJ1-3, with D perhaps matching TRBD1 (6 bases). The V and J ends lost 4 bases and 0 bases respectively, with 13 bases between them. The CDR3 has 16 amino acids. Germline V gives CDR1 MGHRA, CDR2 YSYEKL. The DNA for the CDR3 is TGCGCCAGCAGCCCCAGGGGCCCTAACTCTGGAAACACCATATATTTT. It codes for CASSPRGPNSGNTIYF.

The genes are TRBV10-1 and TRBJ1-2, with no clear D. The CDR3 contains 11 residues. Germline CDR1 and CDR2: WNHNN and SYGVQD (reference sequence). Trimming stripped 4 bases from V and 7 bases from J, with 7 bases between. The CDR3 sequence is CASSGGSGYTF. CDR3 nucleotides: TGCGCCAGCAGTGGAGGGTCTGGCTACACCTTC.

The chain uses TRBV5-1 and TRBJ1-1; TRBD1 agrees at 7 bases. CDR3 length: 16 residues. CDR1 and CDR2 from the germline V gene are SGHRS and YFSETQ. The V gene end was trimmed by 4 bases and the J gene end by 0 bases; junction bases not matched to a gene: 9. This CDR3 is CASSIGPGQLNTEAFF. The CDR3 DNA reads TGCGCCAGCAGCATTGGCCCGGGACAGCTGAACACTGAAGCTTTCTTT.

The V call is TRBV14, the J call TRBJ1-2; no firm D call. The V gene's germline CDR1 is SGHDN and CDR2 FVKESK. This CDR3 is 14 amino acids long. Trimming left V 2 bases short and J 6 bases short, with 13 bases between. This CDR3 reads CASSQLFSRDGYTF. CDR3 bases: TGTGCCAGCAGCCAACTTTTTTCACGGGATGGCTACACCTTC.

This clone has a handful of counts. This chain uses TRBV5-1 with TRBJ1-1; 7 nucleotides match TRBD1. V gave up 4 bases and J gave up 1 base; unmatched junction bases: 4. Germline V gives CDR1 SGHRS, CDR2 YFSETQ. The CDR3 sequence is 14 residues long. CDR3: CASSTQGPNTEAFF. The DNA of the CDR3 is TGCGCCAGCAGCACACAGGGGCCGAACACTGAAGCTTTCTTT.

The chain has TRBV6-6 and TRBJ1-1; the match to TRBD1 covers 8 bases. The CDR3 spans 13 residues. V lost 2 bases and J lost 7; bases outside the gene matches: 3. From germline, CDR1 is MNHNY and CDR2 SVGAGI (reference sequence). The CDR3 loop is CASSYGQGFEAFF. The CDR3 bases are TGTGCCAGCAGTTACGGACAGGGATTTGAAGCTTTCTTT.

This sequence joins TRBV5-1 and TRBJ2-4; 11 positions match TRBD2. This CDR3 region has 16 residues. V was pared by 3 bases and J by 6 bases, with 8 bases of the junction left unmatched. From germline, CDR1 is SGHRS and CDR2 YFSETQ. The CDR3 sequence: CASSWVTSGVGNIQYF. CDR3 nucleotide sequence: TGCGCCAGCAGCTGGGTGACTAGCGGGGTTGGAAACATTCAGTACTTC.

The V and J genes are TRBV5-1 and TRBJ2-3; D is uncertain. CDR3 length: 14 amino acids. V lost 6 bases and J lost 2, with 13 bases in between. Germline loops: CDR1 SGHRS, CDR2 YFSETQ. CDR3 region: CASKLFSSTDTQYF. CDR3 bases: TGCGCCAGCAAGCTCTTCTCCTCCACAGATACGCAGTATTTT.

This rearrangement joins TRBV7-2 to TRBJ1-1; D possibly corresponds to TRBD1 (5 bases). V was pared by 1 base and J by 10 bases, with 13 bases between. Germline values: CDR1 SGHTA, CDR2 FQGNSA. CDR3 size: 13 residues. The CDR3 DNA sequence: TGTGCCAGCAGCTTAGACGTTACGGGGGGAGCTTTCTTT. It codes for CASSLDVTGGAFF.

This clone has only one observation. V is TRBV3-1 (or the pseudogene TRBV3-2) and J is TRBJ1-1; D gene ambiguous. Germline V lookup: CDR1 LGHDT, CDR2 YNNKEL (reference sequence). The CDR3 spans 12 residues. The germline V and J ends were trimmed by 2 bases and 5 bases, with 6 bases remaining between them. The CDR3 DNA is TGTGCCAGCAGCCAATCGCGGACTGAAGCTTTCTTT. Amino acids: CASSQSRTEAFF.

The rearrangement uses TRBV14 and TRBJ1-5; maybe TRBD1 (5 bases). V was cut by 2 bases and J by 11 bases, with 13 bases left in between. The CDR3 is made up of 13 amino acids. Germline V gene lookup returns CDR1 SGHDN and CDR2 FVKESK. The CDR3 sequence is CASSQNWGAAQHF. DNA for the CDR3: TGTGCCAGCAGCCAAAATTGGGGCGCGGCCCAGCATTTT.

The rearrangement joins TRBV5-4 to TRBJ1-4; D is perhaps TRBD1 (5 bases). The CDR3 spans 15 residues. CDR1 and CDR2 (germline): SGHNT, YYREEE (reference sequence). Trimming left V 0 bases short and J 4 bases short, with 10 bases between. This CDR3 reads CASSLVRGDNEKLFF. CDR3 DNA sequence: TGTGCCAGCAGCTTGGTGCGGGGGGATAATGAAAAACTGTTTTTT.